This is a list of T cell receptor beta chains from one sample in a study of blood T cell dynamics during melanoma immunotherapy. This table comes from immunoSEQ multiplex PCR, and its TCRdb copy is limited to in-frame clones, with some not included. The sample includes some 9,800 clones, less than 90% of them seen just once. The sample in question was blood, obtained from a patient treated with checkpoint blockade. Every receptor here comes from a human donor with melanoma. Each CDR3 is given with its conserved first and last residue. Fields, in order: J gene, clone size, D gene, V gene, CDR3 DNA, CDR3 protein. D genes are given only for firm matches. The listing skips clone size in some rows; elsewhere it reads once, few, many or a size class.

J: TRBJ2-3
size: -
D: -
V: TRBV2
DNA: TGTGCCAGCACGGGCTTCACAGATACGCAGTATTTT
CDR3: CASTGFTDTQYF

J: TRBJ2-1
size: -
D: -
V: TRBV7-9
DNA: TGTGCCAGCAGCTCTCCGACAGAAAATTCCTACAATGAGCAGTTCTTC
CDR3: CASSSPTENSYNEQFF

J: TRBJ2-2
size: few
D: -
V: TRBV27
DNA: TGTGCCAGCAGGAACCAGGGAACCCCCGGGGAGCTGTTTTTT
CDR3: CASRNQGTPGELFF

J: TRBJ1-1
size: -
D: TRBD1
V: TRBV19
DNA: TGTGCCAGTAGTGACAGGGGGCCCCCCGGGAACACTGAAGCTTTCTTT
CDR3: CASSDRGPPGNTEAFF

J: TRBJ2-7
size: once
D: TRBD2
V: TRBV11-3
DNA: TGTGCCAGCAGCCCCTCGGGGCTAGCGGGGGGCTACGAGCAGTACTTC
CDR3: CASSPSGLAGGYEQYF

J: TRBJ2-6
size: -
D: TRBD1
V: TRBV2
DNA: TGTGCCAGCAGTGATAGTTGGGACAGGCGAGCGTCTGGGGCCAACGTCCTGACTTTC
CDR3: CASSDSWDRRASGANVLTF

J: TRBJ2-2
size: -
D: TRBD2
V: TRBV30
DNA: TGTGCCTGGAGCGGGACTAGCGGGATGCCACTCCGCGCTCACCGGGGAGCTGTTTTT
CDR3: CAWSGTSGMPLRAHRGAVF

J: TRBJ2-7
size: -
D: TRBD1
V: TRBV5-1
DNA: TGCGCCAGCAGCTTGGGGGACAGGCTGAACTCCTACGAGCAGTACTTC
CDR3: CASSLGDRLNSYEQYF

J: TRBJ2-3
size: -
D: -
V: TRBV2
DNA: TGTGCCAGCAGGGGCGGACGGAGCACAGATACGCAGTATTTT
CDR3: CASRGGRSTDTQYF

J: TRBJ1-5
size: -
D: -
V: TRBV2
DNA: TGTGCCAGCAGTCCGGACAGTAGCAATCAGCCCCAGCATTTT
CDR3: CASSPDSSNQPQHF

J: TRBJ2-7
size: -
D: -
V: TRBV1
DNA: TGCACCAGCAGCCCCTGGGTCCCCTCCTACGAGCAGTACTTC
CDR3: CTSSPWVPSYEQYF

J: TRBJ1-1
size: -
D: -
V: TRBV7-8
DNA: TGTGCCAGCAGTTGGAACAGGGTATGGAACACTGAAGCTTTCTTT
CDR3: CASSWNRVWNTEAFF

J: TRBJ2-3
size: -
D: TRBD2
V: TRBV10-3
DNA: TGTGCCATCAGTCGCACTAGCGATGATACGCAGTATTTT
CDR3: CAISRTSDDTQYF

J: TRBJ2-6
size: -
D: TRBD2
V: TRBV11-2
DNA: TGTGCCAGCAGCTTAGGTCTAGCGGGAGTAGGTGGGGCCAACGTCCTGACTTTC
CDR3: CASSLGLAGVGGANVLTF

J: TRBJ2-7
size: -
D: TRBD2
V: TRBV5-1
DNA: TGCGCCAGCAGCCGGACTAGCGGGAGCTCCTACGAGCAGTACTTC
CDR3: CASSRTSGSSYEQYF

J: TRBJ1-4
size: -
D: TRBD1
V: TRBV6-5
DNA: TGTGCCAGCAGTTACTTAGGAGGGGGCAGTGAAAAACTGTTTTTT
CDR3: CASSYLGGGSEKLFF

J: TRBJ2-7
size: -
D: -
V: TRBV5-6
DNA: TGTGCCAGCAGCCGACAGTCCTACGAGCAGTACTTC
CDR3: CASSRQSYEQYF

J: TRBJ2-1
size: -
D: -
V: TRBV6-5
DNA: TGTGCCAGCAGTTACGGACCAGGGGACAATGAGCAGTTCTTC
CDR3: CASSYGPGDNEQFF

J: TRBJ2-3
size: -
D: -
V: TRBV5-6
DNA: TGTGCCAGCAGCTCGATGAGTACTACTAGCACAGATACGCAGTATTTT
CDR3: CASSSMSTTSTDTQYF

J: TRBJ1-1
size: -
D: -
V: TRBV5-1
DNA: TGCGCCAGCAGCTTCGGGGGCGGAGCCTCTGAAGCTTTCTTT
CDR3: CASSFGGGASEAFF

J: TRBJ1-2
size: -
D: TRBD1
V: TRBV7-2
DNA: TGTGCCAGCAGCCGCGCCACCGGGACAGGGAACTATGGCTACACCTTC
CDR3: CASSRATGTGNYGYTF

J: TRBJ1-1
size: -
D: -
V: TRBV7-3
DNA: TGTGCCAGCAGCTTAACTTGGACATGGCAAGGATCCACTGAAGCTTTCTTT
CDR3: CASSLTWTWQGSTEAFF

J: TRBJ2-2
size: -
D: -
V: TRBV1
DNA: TGCACCAGCAGTCGTAAACATTCGACAGGCGGTCCCGGGGAGCTGTTTTTT
CDR3: CTSSRKHSTGGPGELFF

J: TRBJ1-1
size: -
D: -
V: TRBV28
DNA: TGTGCCAGCAGTTTAGACGGCTTAGAAGCTTTCTTT
CDR3: CASSLDGLEAFF

J: TRBJ2-1
size: once
D: TRBD2
V: TRBV2
DNA: TGTGCCAGCAGCCGACTAGCGGGAGTGGGAGAGCAGTTCTTC
CDR3: CASSRLAGVGEQFF